Shown below are 8 T cell receptor beta chains from a single sample sequenced in a study of glioma-infiltrating T cells after dendritic cell vaccination. Time point denoted: after dendritic cell vaccination, including at tumor progression/relapse. The table came from immunoSEQ multiplex PCR; TCRdb's copy has only in-frame clones and leaves some out. The repertoire holds 55,000 to 75,000 clones, with about 79% as singletons. Here the sequenced sample was blood, taken after dendritic cell vaccination. These receptors were obtained from a human donor with glioblastoma.

V gene TRBV6-5 combines with J gene TRBJ2-7; the match to TRBD1 covers 8 bases. Unmatched junction bases numbered 5, after V lost 10 bases and J lost 0 bases. Germline CDR1 is MNHEY and CDR2 is SVGAGI. This CDR3 is built from 13 residues. The CDR3 protein is CATSGTGSYEQYF. The CDR3 DNA is TGTGCCACCTCCGGGACAGGCTCCTACGAGCAGTACTTC.

The chain is built from TRBV12-5 and TRBJ2-7; D perhaps matches TRBD1 (5 bases). The CDR3 totals 12 residues. The V and J ends lost 5 bases and 6 bases respectively, with 11 bases between them. The germline V gene encodes CDR1 LGHNT and CDR2 FRNRAP. CDR3 coding DNA: TGTGCTAGTGGTGAAGGGGCGTTCGAGCAGTACTTC. Translated: CASGEGAFEQYF. The whole variable domain, remainder taken from reference TRBV12-5 and TRBJ2-7, is DARVTQTPRHKVTEMGQEVTMRCQPILGHNTVFWYRQTMMQGLELLAYFRNRAPLDDSGMPKDRFSAEMPDATLATLKIQPSEPRDSAVYFCASGEGAFEQYFGPGTRLTVT.

The rearrangement links TRBV5-1 to TRBJ2-2; a possible D gene is TRBD1 (5 bases). V gave up 5 bases and J gave up 1 base, with 9 bases separating them. Germline CDR1 is SGHRS and CDR2 is YFSETQ. The CDR3 covers 14 residues. CDR3 sequence: CASRGAMNTGELFF. DNA of the CDR3: TGCGCCAGCAGAGGGGCTATGAACACCGGGGAGCTGTTTTTT.

This chain connects TRBV11-2 to TRBJ2-7, with no clear D. The germline V and J ends were trimmed by 1 base and 4 bases, with 11 bases remaining between them. This CDR3 is built from 14 residues. CDR1 is SGHAT, CDR2 FQNNGV, per germline. CDR3 in amino acids: CASSLVFDKYEQYF. The CDR3 DNA is TGTGCCAGCAGCTTAGTTTTCGACAAGTACGAGCAGTACTTC.

The CDR3 DNA reads TGTGCCAGCAGTACCTCGGCGGTAGCCAAAAACATTCAGTACTTC. The encoded protein is CASSTSAVAKNIQYF. This rearrangement joins TRBV2 to TRBJ2-4; D uncertain. Germline loops: CDR1 SNHLY, CDR2 FYNNEI. CDR3 length: 15 amino acids. V lost 5 bases and J lost 0, with 11 bases in between.

This rearrangement joins TRBV9 to TRBJ1-1; D is possibly TRBD1 (6 bases). The V gene lost 0 bases and the J gene lost 14 bases, with 26 bases spanning the gap. Per the germline V gene, CDR1 is SGDLS and CDR2 is YYNGEE. The CDR3 loop spans 16 amino acids. CDR3 in DNA: TGTGCCAGCAGCGTAGATTCGGGAGGGGGGCAGGGACTAAGGTTCTTT. It encodes CASSVDSGGGQGLRFF.

J is TRBJ2-7 and V is TRBV10-2; TRBD2 matches at 13 bases. This CDR3 region has 18 residues. Germline V gives CDR1 WSHSY, CDR2 SAAADI. V dropped 7 bases and J dropped 0; count of bases not matched to a gene: 12. For the CDR3, the DNA is TGCGCCAGCAATATCCCGGGACTAGCGGGGCCCTACTCCTACGAGCAGTACTTC. Translation gives CASNIPGLAGPYSYEQYF.

J is TRBJ2-5 and V is TRBV29-1; perhaps TRBD2 as D (5 bases). The CDR3 extends over 14 amino acids. V was trimmed by 8 bases and J by 2 bases, leaving 18 bases between them. Germline CDR1 SQVTM, CDR2 ANQGSEA. CDR3 sequence (DNA): TGCAGCTTCCGGTGGGCTCCGGGGCAAGAGACCCAGTACTTC. Amino acids: CSFRWAPGQETQYF.